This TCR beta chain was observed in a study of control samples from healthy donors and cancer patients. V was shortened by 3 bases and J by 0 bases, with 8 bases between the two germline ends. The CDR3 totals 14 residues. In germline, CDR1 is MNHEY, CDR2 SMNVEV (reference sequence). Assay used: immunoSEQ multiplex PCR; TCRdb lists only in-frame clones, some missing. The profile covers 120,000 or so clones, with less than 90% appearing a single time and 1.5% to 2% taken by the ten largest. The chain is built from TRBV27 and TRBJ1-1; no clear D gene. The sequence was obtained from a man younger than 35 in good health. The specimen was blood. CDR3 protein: CASSLGRLNTEAFF. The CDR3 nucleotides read TGTGCCAGCAGTTTGGGCCGACTGAACACTGAAGCTTTCTTT.